Below, 23 T cell receptor beta chains from the same sample are listed, as sequenced in a study of regulatory T cells in long-lasting Graves disease (dated by TCRdb to about 2021). To prepare the library, multiplex PCR was applied. Instrument on record: Illumina HiSeq 4000. CDR3 regions were amplified by Arm-PCR with iRepertoire HTBI primers to construct TCR beta libraries. The public reads were reanalyzed by TCRdb: fastp trimming at Q25, MiXCR alignment, in-frame beta chains only. Entries are consolidated by CDR3 protein sequence, retaining the most common genes and DNA. The table for this sample lists more than 300,000 distinct CDR3 sequences; roughly 21% of them were counted only once. 29% of the sample rests with the top ten. The time point label on this specimen signifies: persistent/refractory GD, antithyroid drugs over 5 years with positive TRAb. For both TCR sequencing and RNA sequencing, RNA was extracted from PBMCs using TRIzol.

Sequenced here: peripheral blood mononuclear cells (PBMCs), sampled when the disease was refractory, from a patient treated with antithyroid drugs. The receptors were sampled from a female donor with Graves disease.

This clonotype was observed a handful of times. This rearrangement joins TRBV9 to TRBJ1-1; no clear D gene. This CDR3 contains 14 residues. Trimming took 3 bases from V and 0 from J, leaving 9 bases between them. Germline V gives CDR1 SGDLS, CDR2 YYNGEE. The CDR3 loop reads CASSADGLNTEAFF. CDR3 nucleotides: TGTGCCAGCAGCGCCGACGGATTGAACACTGAAGCTTTCTTT.

The DNA for the CDR3 is TGTGCCAGCAGCTCCCTAGGGATTTCTGAAGCTTTCTTT. Its protein is CASSSLGISEAFF. V is TRBV7-3 and J is TRBJ1-1; D ambiguous. Germline loops: CDR1 SGHTA, CDR2 FQGTGA. The CDR3 runs to 13 residues. V was pared by 4 bases and J by 6 bases, with 12 bases between.

This clonotype came up a few times. The chain has TRBV28 and TRBJ1-3; D is uncertain. The CDR3 is 11 amino acids. Germline loops: CDR1 MDHEN, CDR2 SYDVKM. Trimming shortened V by 10 bases and J by 8 bases, and 12 bases separated the two germline ends. CDR3 in DNA: TGTGCCACCGTGGGGTTAGACACCATATATTTT. Residues: CATVGLDTIYF.

This clonotype was seen a handful of times. V gene TRBV6-9 combines with J gene TRBJ1-4; 7 nucleotides align to TRBD1. The germline CDR1 and CDR2 sequences are MNHGY and SVAAGI. J lost 6 bases, V lost 4 bases, and 20 bases had no gene match. The CDR3 has 19 residues. CDR3 DNA: TGTGCCAGCAGTTTCCTTAGACAGGGATTATCTGTTGTTCATGAAAAACTGTTTTTT. This translates into CASSFLRQGLSVVHEKLFF.

The chain employs TRBV5-1 and TRBJ2-2; perhaps TRBD2 as D (6 bases). Germline lookup yields CDR1 SGHRS and CDR2 YFSETQ. This CDR3 has 17 residues. Deletions cut 1 base from V and 6 bases from J, with 19 bases between. CDR3 sequence: CASSLHQGGWVSGELFF. CDR3 in DNA: TGCGCCAGCAGCTTGCACCAGGGAGGTTGGGTATCCGGGGAGCTGTTTTTT.

This clonotype was seen more than once but under ten times. The gene calls are TRBV30 and TRBJ1-6, with TRBD1 as a possible D gene (6 bases). The V gene's germline CDR1 is GTSNPN and CDR2 SVGIG (reference sequence). Trimming removed 4 bases from V and 9 bases from J, with 10 bases in between. The CDR3 covers 12 residues. DNA of the CDR3: TGTGCCTGGAAGGGGGTCTCTTCACCCCTCCACTTT. It yields the protein CAWKGVSSPLHF.

There are many counts of this clonotype. The chain couples TRBV7-2 to TRBJ2-5; 11 bases align to TRBD2. V lost 5 bases to trimming and J lost 5 bases; unmatched junction nucleotides: 4. The germline V gene has CDR1 SGHTA and CDR2 FQGNSA. This CDR3 contains 14 residues. In nucleotides, the CDR3 is TGTGCCAGCAGCACTAGCGGGGGTTCGGAGACCCAGTACTTC. As protein: CASSTSGGSETQYF.

This clonotype was counted at least ten times. This chain joins TRBV7-2 and TRBJ2-5; D unclear. The germline V and J ends were trimmed by 3 bases and 4 bases, with 3 bases remaining between them. CDR3 length: 11 residues. Per the germline V gene, CDR1 is SGHTA and CDR2 is FQGNSA. CDR3 amino acids: CASSFLETQYF. The CDR3 coding sequence is TGTGCCAGCAGCTTTTTAGAGACCCAGTACTTC. The full variable domain, with the rest looked up from reference TRBV7-2 and TRBJ2-5, is GAGVSQSPSNKVTEKGKDVELRCDPISGHTALYWYRQSLGQGLEFLIYFQGNSAPDKSGLPSDRFSAERTGGSVSTLTIQRTQQEDSAVYLCASSFLETQYFGPGTRLLVL.

The chain uses TRBV27 and TRBJ2-2; no definite D call. The germline gives CDR1 MNHEY, CDR2 SMNVEV (reference sequence). The CDR3 contains 14 residues. The V end lost 3 bases, the J end lost 1 base, and 6 bases lay between the germline ends. Here the CDR3 DNA reads TGTGCCAGCAGTTTCTCGGAGAACACCGGGGAGCTGTTTTTT. This encodes CASSFSENTGELFF.

This clonotype has a count of ten or more. This rearrangement joins TRBV7-8 to TRBJ1-1; 8 nucleotides align to TRBD1. The ends lost 1 base at V and 2 bases at J; junction bases unmatched: 6. Looked up from germline, CDR1 is SGHVS and CDR2 is FQNEAQ. CDR3 length equals 16 residues. The CDR3 sequence: CASSLVQGASNTEAFF. CDR3 coding DNA: TGTGCCAGCAGCTTAGTCCAGGGGGCATCAAACACTGAAGCTTTCTTT.

The chain combines TRBV5-1 with TRBJ1-4; D is ambiguous. The V gene lost 4 bases and the J gene lost 0 bases, with 10 bases spanning the gap. The CDR3 consists of 15 residues. CDR1 and CDR2 from the germline V gene are SGHRS and YFSETQ. The CDR3 is CASSAAEATNEKLFF. The CDR3 nucleotides read TGCGCCAGCAGCGCGGCAGAAGCAACTAATGAAAAACTGTTTTTT.

This clonotype was counted a few times. The chain carries TRBV30 and TRBJ2-7; tentative D call: TRBD1 (6 bases). CDR3 length: 13 residues. V was clipped by 2 bases and J by 5 bases, with 13 bases between them. Germline CDR1 reads GTSNPN; CDR2 reads SVGIG (reference sequence). The CDR3 here is CAWSIFRGNEQYF. CDR3 bases: TGTGCCTGGAGTATTTTTAGGGGGAACGAGCAGTACTTC.

The rearrangement links TRBV19 to TRBJ2-6, with D unclear. The V end lost 7 bases, the J end lost 0 bases, and 25 bases lay between the germline ends. The CDR3 has 20 amino acids. Germline V gene data show CDR1 as LNHDA and CDR2 as SQIVND (reference sequence). The CDR3 nucleotides are TGTGCCAGTACCATCCCAGTAGGTCCTAATCAAATCTCTGGGGCCAACGTCCTGACTTTC. Translated: CASTIPVGPNQISGANVLTF.

This clonotype was counted at least ten times. V gene TRBV9 combines with J gene TRBJ1-5; no definite D call. V was cut by 3 bases and J by 6 bases, with 10 bases left in between. Germline V CDR1 and CDR2: SGDLS, YYNGEE. The CDR3 has 13 amino acids. The CDR3 nucleotides are TGTGCCAGCAGCGCTCACGCAGCTCAGCCCCAGCATTTT. Its translation is CASSAHAAQPQHF.

This clonotype was detected only a few times. This chain links TRBV7-9 with TRBJ1-1, with D perhaps TRBD1 (6 bases). The CDR3 is made up of 13 amino acids. V lost 6 bases and J 5 bases, leaving 13 bases between the germline ends. Germline V gives CDR1 SEHNR, CDR2 FQNEAQ (reference sequence). The CDR3: CASRIGQLTEAFF. CDR3 nucleotide sequence: TGTGCCAGCAGAATCGGACAGTTGACTGAAGCTTTCTTT.

This clonotype was seen at least ten times. V usage is TRBV7-8 and J usage is TRBJ1-2, with D possibly TRBD1 on 6 matching bases. The germline V gene has CDR1 SGHVS and CDR2 FQNEAQ. The ends were cut back, 5 bases at V and 4 bases at J, with 20 bases in the middle. The CDR3 loop spans 16 amino acids. Here the CDR3 reads CASSTRVGGSGYGYTF. CDR3 nucleotides: TGTGCCAGCAGCACCCGGGTTGGGGGCTCGGGCTATGGCTACACCTTC. Full variable domain (rest looked up from reference TRBV7-8 and TRBJ1-2): GAGVSQSPRYKVAKRGQDVALRCDPISGHVSLFWYQQALGQGPEFLTYFQNEAQLDKSGLPSDRFFAERPEGSVSTLKIQRTQQEDSAVYLCASSTRVGGSGYGYTFGSGTRLTVV.

Turning to this clonotype: Germline and junction disagree at one end, which may indicate a read error. The CDR3 loop reads CASSQDRTGMNTEAFF. The DNA of the CDR3 is TGCGCCAGCAGCCAAGACCGTACGGGTATGAACACTGAAGCTTTCTTT. The chain employs TRBV12-3 or TRBV12-4 and TRBJ1-1; D is uncertain. This CDR3 has 16 residues.

This clonotype was seen repeatedly, ten times or more. This chain links TRBV27 with TRBJ2-7, with unresolved D. Germline loops: CDR1 MNHEY, CDR2 SMNVEV (reference sequence). The CDR3 runs to 12 residues. Trimming pared 5 bases from V and 3 bases from J, leaving 8 bases between. CDR3 sequence: CASSLRIYEQYF. CDR3 sequence (DNA): TGTGCCAGCAGTCTTCGGATCTACGAGCAGTACTTC.

The rearrangement uses TRBV7-9 and TRBJ2-1; TRBD2 agrees at 9 bases. CDR3 size: 15 residues. V gave up 5 bases and J gave up 6 bases; unmatched junction bases: 8. Germline V lookup: CDR1 SEHNR, CDR2 FQNEAQ (reference sequence). CDR3 DNA sequence: TGTGCCAGCAGCCAGACTAGCGGAGGTGGCAATGAGCAGTTCTTC. Translating it yields CASSQTSGGGNEQFF.

The sample holds a few counts of this clonotype. The chain employs TRBV2 and TRBJ2-5; 10 bases line up with TRBD2. This CDR3 comprises 15 residues. CDR1 SNHLY and CDR2 FYNNEI come from the germline V gene. V lost 3 bases to trimming and J lost 0 bases; unmatched junction nucleotides: 1. CDR3 DNA: TGTGCCAGCAGTGAGACTAGCGGGTACCAAGAGACCCAGTACTTC. This codes for CASSETSGYQETQYF.

This clonotype was seen ten or more times. The chain combines TRBV5-4 with TRBJ2-7; D uncertain. The CDR3 is 13 residues long. Germline loops: CDR1 SGHNT, CDR2 YYREEE (reference sequence). Trimming cost V 4 bases and J 0 bases, with 8 bases left between them. The chain's CDR3 is CASSHTSSYEQYF. For the CDR3, the DNA is TGTGCCAGCAGCCATACGAGCTCCTACGAGCAGTACTTC.

This clonotype was picked up many times. The chain is built from TRBV24-1 and TRBJ2-5; D may match TRBD1 or TRBD2 (5 bases each). This CDR3 spans 16 amino acids. V was clipped by 9 bases and J by 2 bases, with 21 bases between them. The germline V gene has CDR1 KGHDR and CDR2 SFDVKD. The CDR3 nucleotides are TGTGCCACCCGTACCCCTTGGGGGAGTGGACAAGAGACCCAGTACTTC. Its protein product is CATRTPWGSGQETQYF.

A remark on this clonotype: Mismatch with germline at one junction end may stem from a read error. V usage is TRBV7-9 and J usage is TRBJ1-6; D gene unclear. The CDR3 consists of 12 residues. The V gene's germline CDR1 is SEHNR and CDR2 FQNEAQ (reference sequence). CDR3 protein: CASSLEGSPLRF. The CDR3 coding sequence is TGTGCCAGCAGCTTAGAAGGCTCACCCCTCCGCTTT.